This T cell receptor (beta chain) was sequenced in a study of blood T cell repertoires in COVID-19. At the level of the study: Both acute and convalescent COVID-19 samples were obtained from the United States, Italy and Spain.

Produced via immunoSEQ multiplex PCR; TCRdb's table is partial and in-frame only. Here the sample spans approximately 400,000 clones, 88% being singletons. V was clipped by 2 bases and J by 6 bases, with 13 bases between them. CDR1 and CDR2 (germline): ENHRY, SYGVKD. The CDR3 loop spans 14 amino acids. Study members were between about 18 and 100 years old and lived in 20 to 25 US regions. What the recovered Cohort 3 donors had was two negative PCRs, clearance, or symptom resolution. The clonotype originates from a woman under 30 who had recovered from COVID-19. Sequencing input: PBMCs or T cells enriched from blood (not recorded which). V gene TRBV10-3 combines with J gene TRBJ1-2; D unclear. CDR3 sequence reads: CAISELGSMDGYTF. In DNA, the CDR3 is TGTGCCATCAGTGAGCTAGGTTCGATGGATGGCTACACCTTC.